Sequencing of this T cell receptor (beta chain) was carried out in a study of T cells in Graves' hyperthyroidism and ophthalmopathy. Whole-study results and caveats: Blood held most thyroid clonotypes expanded above 0.001 frequency.

This clonotype occurred many times. The antigen is undetermined. Trimming left V 6 bases short and J 4 bases short, with 16 bases between. Germline V gene sequence: CDR1 MDHEN, CDR2 SYDVKM. The CDR3 extends over 15 amino acids. Amplified TCR beta CDR3 regions derived from RNA transcripts. TCR CDR3 regions were first amplified by RT-PCR with HTBI primers. MiXCR was run by TCRdb on the multiplex PCR reads, yielding one entry per CDR3 protein. The data hold roughly 650,000 distinct CDR3 sequences, with roughly 15% observed a single time. Together with thyroid ultrasound, orbital computed tomography, serum thyroxine and TRAb, clinical symptoms were used for diagnoses. Each 10 ml fresh peripheral blood draw supplied the PBMCs.

The TCR originated in a woman aged 40 to 49 with Graves' ophthalmopathy. This sequence joins TRBV28 and TRBJ2-1, with D maybe TRBD2 (6 bases). Sequencing was carried out using blood. The CDR3 DNA reads TGTGCCAGCAGCACTCAGGGACTTGTTTACAATGAGCAGTTCTTC. Translated, it gives CASSTQGLVYNEQFF.